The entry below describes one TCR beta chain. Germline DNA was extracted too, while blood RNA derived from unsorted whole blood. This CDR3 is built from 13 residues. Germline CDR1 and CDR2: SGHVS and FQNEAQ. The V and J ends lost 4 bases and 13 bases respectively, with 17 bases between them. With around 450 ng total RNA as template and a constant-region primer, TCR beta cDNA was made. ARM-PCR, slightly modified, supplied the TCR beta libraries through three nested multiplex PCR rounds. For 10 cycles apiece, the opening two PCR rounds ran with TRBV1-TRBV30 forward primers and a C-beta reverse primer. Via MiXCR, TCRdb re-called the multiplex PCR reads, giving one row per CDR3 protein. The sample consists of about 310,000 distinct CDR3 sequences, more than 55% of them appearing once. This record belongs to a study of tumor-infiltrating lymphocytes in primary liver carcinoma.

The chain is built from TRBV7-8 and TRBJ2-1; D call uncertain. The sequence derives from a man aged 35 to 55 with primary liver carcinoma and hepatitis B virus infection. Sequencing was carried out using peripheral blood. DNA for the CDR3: TGTGCCAGCAGCTCTGGGCCCTCAGTCTTACAGTTCTTC. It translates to CASSSGPSVLQFF.